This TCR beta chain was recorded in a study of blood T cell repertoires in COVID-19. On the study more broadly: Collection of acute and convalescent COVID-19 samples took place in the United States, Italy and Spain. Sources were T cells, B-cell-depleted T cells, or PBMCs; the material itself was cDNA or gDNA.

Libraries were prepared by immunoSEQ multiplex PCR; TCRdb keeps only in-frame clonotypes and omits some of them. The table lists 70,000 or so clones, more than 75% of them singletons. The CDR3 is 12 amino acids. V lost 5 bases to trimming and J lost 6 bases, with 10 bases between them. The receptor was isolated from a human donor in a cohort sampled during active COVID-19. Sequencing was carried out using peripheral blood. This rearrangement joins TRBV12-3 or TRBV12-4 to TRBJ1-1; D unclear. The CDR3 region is CASSPPRAEAFF. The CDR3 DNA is TGTGCCAGCAGTCCCCCGAGAGCTGAAGCTTTCTTT.